The subject of this entry is one T cell receptor beta chain. The antigen is undetermined. Profiling relied on immunoSEQ multiplex PCR, and the TCRdb table lists in-frame clones only, not all of them. Here the sample spans roughly 64,000 clones, about 86% being singletons. This entry is derived from a study of pediatric ulcerative colitis. General study points: A couple of rectal clonotypes were found only in ulcerative colitis patients, all of them.

This clonotype was sampled from a boy aged 5-17 years with severe ulcerative colitis. Material for sequencing was blood.

The CDR3 DNA reads as TGTGCCAGCAGCTTCGGGACGGTATTATGGGATGGCTACACCTTC. Residues: CASSFGTVLWDGYTF. The gene calls are TRBV5-6 and TRBJ1-2; TRBD1 might be the D (5 bases). Trimming took off 2 bases at V and 6 bases at J, with 17 bases between the two ends. Looked up from germline, CDR1 is SGHDT and CDR2 is YYEEEE. The CDR3 length is 15 residues.